This T cell receptor (beta chain) stems from a study of CD8+ T cells in alopecia areata. This clone counts as medium-sized. What it binds is unknown. RNA extraction was followed by reverse transcription into cDNA, which acted as the sequencing template. Profiling relied on immunoSEQ multiplex PCR, and the TCRdb table lists in-frame clones only, not all of them. The sample has 100,000 to 120,000 clones, approximately 50% seen once. V lost 1 base and J lost 9, with 6 bases in between. The germline CDR1 and CDR2 sequences are PRHDT and FYEKMQ (reference sequence). This CDR3 comprises 12 residues. Obtained from alopecia areata patients were lesional scalp punch biopsies along with peripheral blood. General observations from the study: Scalp samples also yield sequences from resident alphabeta T cells of normal skin. Clonality was higher in lesional than normal scalp, especially in alopecia totalis/universalis. Whereas mice showed it more clearly, TCR sharing across patients was murkier, possibly because of HLA.

The chain employs TRBV13 and TRBJ2-2; no definite D call. Specimen: NKG2D-low CD8+ T cells sorted from blood. The sequence was collected from a human donor with alopecia areata. CDR3 nucleotide sequence: TGTGCCAGCAGCTTAGACCAGAGGGAGCTGTTTTTT. It encodes CASSLDQRELFF.